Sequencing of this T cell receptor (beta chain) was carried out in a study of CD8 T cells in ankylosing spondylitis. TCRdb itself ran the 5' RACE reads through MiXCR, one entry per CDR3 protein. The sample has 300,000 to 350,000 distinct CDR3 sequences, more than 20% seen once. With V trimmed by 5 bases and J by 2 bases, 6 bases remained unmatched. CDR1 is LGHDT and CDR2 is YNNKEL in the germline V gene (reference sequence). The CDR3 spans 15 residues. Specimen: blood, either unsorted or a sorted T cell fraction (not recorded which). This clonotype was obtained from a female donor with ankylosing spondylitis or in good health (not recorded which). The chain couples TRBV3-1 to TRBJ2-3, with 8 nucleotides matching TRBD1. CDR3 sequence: CASSSGTGYTDTQYF. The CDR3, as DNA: TGTGCCAGCAGCTCCGGGACAGGATACACAGATACGCAGTATTTT.